This is a list of T cell receptor beta chains from one sample in a study of blood T cell repertoires in COVID-19. Sequenced by immunoSEQ multiplex PCR; TCRdb stores in-frame clones only, minus some. The repertoire consists of some 150,000 clones, with less than 85% occurring once and the leading ten covering just under 9%. The sequenced sample consisted of peripheral blood. The origin of the receptors is a woman over 75 in a cohort sampled during active or convalescent COVID-19. Both conserved end residues are part of each CDR3. The order of the fields is CDR3 protein, CDR3 DNA, CDR3 length, V gene, clone size, D gene, J gene. D genes are given only for firm matches. A row's size may be missing; if present it is once, few, many or a size class.

CDR3aa: CASSDQKRLNEKLFF
CDR3nt: TGTGCCAGCAGTGACCAGAAGAGGTTAAATGAAAAACTGTTTTTT
len: 15
v_gene: TRBV28
abundance: once
d_gene: -
j_gene: TRBJ1-4

CDR3aa: CASSFRGSGNTIYF
CDR3nt: TGTGCCAGCAGTTTTAGGGGCTCTGGAAACACCATATATTTT
len: 14
v_gene: TRBV28
abundance: -
d_gene: -
j_gene: TRBJ1-3

CDR3aa: CASSRQDVYEQYF
CDR3nt: TGTGCCAGCAGTAGGCAGGATGTTTACGAGCAGTACTTC
len: 13
v_gene: TRBV11-2
abundance: -
d_gene: -
j_gene: TRBJ2-7

CDR3aa: CASSDTYYGYTF
CDR3nt: TGTGCCAGCAGTGACACTTACTATGGCTACACCTTC
len: 12
v_gene: TRBV6-1
abundance: -
d_gene: -
j_gene: TRBJ1-2

CDR3aa: CASSLGSGLAKNIQYF
CDR3nt: TGTGCCAGCAGCTTAGGTTCAGGACTAGCCAAAAACATTCAGTACTTC
len: 16
v_gene: TRBV7-2
abundance: -
d_gene: -
j_gene: TRBJ2-4

CDR3aa: CASSQDLAGGNEQFF
CDR3nt: TGTGCCAGCAGCCAAGATCTGGCGGGGGGGAATGAGCAGTTCTTC
len: 15
v_gene: TRBV4-2
abundance: -
d_gene: TRBD2
j_gene: TRBJ2-1

CDR3aa: CSVSSSYNSPLHF
CDR3nt: TGCAGCGTCTCTAGCTCCTATAATTCACCCCTCCACTTT
len: 13
v_gene: TRBV29-1
abundance: -
d_gene: -
j_gene: TRBJ1-6

CDR3aa: CASLRTVYGYTF
CDR3nt: TGTGCCAGCCTGAGGACAGTCTATGGCTACACCTTC
len: 12
v_gene: TRBV2
abundance: -
d_gene: -
j_gene: TRBJ1-2

CDR3aa: CASSFRVSPLHF
CDR3nt: TGTGCCAGCAGTTTCCGAGTTTCACCCCTCCACTTT
len: 12
v_gene: TRBV12-3/TRBV12-4
abundance: -
d_gene: -
j_gene: TRBJ1-6

CDR3aa: CASRRTGGITNYGYTF
CDR3nt: TGTGCCAGCAGGCGGACAGGGGGGATAACTAACTATGGCTACACCTTC
len: 16
v_gene: TRBV2
abundance: -
d_gene: TRBD1
j_gene: TRBJ1-2

CDR3aa: CASSTTPLLAGGPDTQYF
CDR3nt: TGTGCCAGCAGCACAACCCCCCTTTTAGCGGGGGGGCCAGATACGCAGTATTTT
len: 18
v_gene: TRBV7-8
abundance: once
d_gene: TRBD2
j_gene: TRBJ2-3

CDR3aa: CASRRTGGAGELFF
CDR3nt: TGTGCCAGCCGGCGGACAGGGGGAGCCGGGGAGCTGTTTTTT
len: 14
v_gene: TRBV6-5
abundance: -
d_gene: TRBD1
j_gene: TRBJ2-2

CDR3aa: CASSHVGSGGPDTQYF
CDR3nt: TGTGCCAGCAGCCATGTCGGGAGCGGGGGCCCAGATACGCAGTATTTT
len: 16
v_gene: TRBV4-2
abundance: few
d_gene: TRBD2
j_gene: TRBJ2-3

CDR3aa: CASSRGGATNEKLFF
CDR3nt: TGTGCCAGCAGTCGGGGAGGTGCAACTAATGAAAAACTGTTTTTT
len: 15
v_gene: TRBV28
abundance: -
d_gene: -
j_gene: TRBJ1-4

CDR3aa: CASSKLHRSSYNSPLHF
CDR3nt: TGTGCCAGCAGCAAATTGCACAGGAGCTCCTATAATTCACCCCTCCACTTT
len: 17
v_gene: TRBV21-1
abundance: many
d_gene: -
j_gene: TRBJ1-6

CDR3aa: CASSHPGQRETQYF
CDR3nt: TGCGCCAGCAGCCATCCGGGACAGAGAGAGACCCAGTACTTC
len: 14
v_gene: TRBV5-1
abundance: once
d_gene: TRBD1
j_gene: TRBJ2-5

CDR3aa: CASSSPGQPPFYGYTF
CDR3nt: TGCGCCAGCAGTTCCCCCGGACAACCACCTTTCTATGGCTACACCTTC
len: 16
v_gene: TRBV23-1
abundance: -
d_gene: -
j_gene: TRBJ1-2

CDR3aa: CASSRTGPDEKLFF
CDR3nt: TGTGCCAGCTCGCGGACAGGCCCAGATGAAAAACTGTTTTTT
len: 14
v_gene: TRBV18
abundance: -
d_gene: TRBD1
j_gene: TRBJ1-4

CDR3aa: CASNVGVGYGYTF
CDR3nt: TGTGCCAGCAACGTAGGGGTAGGGTATGGCTACACCTTC
len: 13
v_gene: TRBV7-9
abundance: few
d_gene: -
j_gene: TRBJ1-2

CDR3aa: CASSIAFYGVAGSLRTQYF
CDR3nt: TGTGCCAGTAGTATAGCCTTCTACGGAGTAGCGGGAAGTCTACGGACCCAGTACTTC
len: 19
v_gene: TRBV19
abundance: few
d_gene: TRBD2
j_gene: TRBJ2-5

CDR3aa: CASSQYKGIGGGTDTQYF
CDR3nt: TGCGCCAGCAGCCAATATAAGGGTATCGGGGGGGGAACAGATACGCAGTATTTT
len: 18
v_gene: TRBV4-1
abundance: -
d_gene: TRBD2
j_gene: TRBJ2-3

CDR3aa: CATSGYSGSSYNEQFF
CDR3nt: TGTGCCACCAGCGGATATAGCGGTTCTTCCTACAATGAGCAGTTCTTC
len: 16
v_gene: TRBV15
abundance: -
d_gene: -
j_gene: TRBJ2-1

CDR3aa: CASSLDWSSYGYTF
CDR3nt: TGTGCCAGCAGCTTAGATTGGTCCAGCTATGGCTACACCTTC
len: 14
v_gene: TRBV7-8
abundance: -
d_gene: -
j_gene: TRBJ1-2

CDR3aa: CASSLGQPNSPLHF
CDR3nt: TGTGCCAGCAGCTTAGGACAGCCTAATTCACCCCTCCACTTT
len: 14
v_gene: TRBV7-2
abundance: -
d_gene: -
j_gene: TRBJ1-6

CDR3aa: CASTAPGASSGGTKSTDTQYF
CDR3nt: TGTGCCAGCACCGCCCCGGGGGCGTCTAGCGGGGGGACTAAGAGCACAGATACGCAGTATTTT
len: 21
v_gene: TRBV2
abundance: -
d_gene: TRBD2
j_gene: TRBJ2-3

CDR3aa: CASSLWPGDYGYTF
CDR3nt: TGTGCCAGCAGCTTATGGCCAGGTGACTATGGCTACACCTTC
len: 14
v_gene: TRBV7-2
abundance: -
d_gene: -
j_gene: TRBJ1-2

CDR3aa: CASSLLRNTEAFF
CDR3nt: TGTGCCAGCAGTTTACTTCGGAACACTGAAGCTTTCTTT
len: 13
v_gene: TRBV12-3/TRBV12-4
abundance: -
d_gene: -
j_gene: TRBJ1-1

CDR3aa: CASRKPGSGANVLTF
CDR3nt: TGTGCCAGCAGAAAACCAGGCTCTGGGGCCAACGTCCTGACTTTC
len: 15
v_gene: TRBV6-5
abundance: -
d_gene: -
j_gene: TRBJ2-6

CDR3aa: CASSKQGIETQYF
CDR3nt: TGTGCCAGCAGTAAACAGGGGATTGAGACCCAGTACTTC
len: 13
v_gene: TRBV6-5
abundance: -
d_gene: TRBD1
j_gene: TRBJ2-5

CDR3aa: CASSYARQSREPQHF
CDR3nt: TGTGCCAGCAGTTACGCACGACAGTCCAGGGAGCCCCAGCATTTT
len: 15
v_gene: TRBV6-2/TRBV6-3
abundance: -
d_gene: -
j_gene: TRBJ1-5

CDR3aa: CASNTLRNPRRAQYF
CDR3nt: TGTGCCAGCAACACTCTCCGTAACCCTCGTCGGGCCCAGTACTTC
len: 15
v_gene: TRBV27
abundance: -
d_gene: -
j_gene: TRBJ2-5

CDR3aa: CASSAQGGMQGNIQYF
CDR3nt: TGCGCCAGCAGCGCCCAGGGTGGCATGCAGGGAAACATTCAGTACTTC
len: 16
v_gene: TRBV5-1
abundance: -
d_gene: -
j_gene: TRBJ2-4

CDR3aa: CASSWGDRSLGTNVLTF
CDR3nt: TGCGCCAGCAGCTGGGGGGACAGATCTCTGGGGACCAACGTCCTGACTTTC
len: 17
v_gene: TRBV5-1
abundance: -
d_gene: -
j_gene: TRBJ2-6

CDR3aa: CASRTGQYNEQFF
CDR3nt: TGTGCCAGCAGGACGGGACAATACAATGAGCAGTTCTTC
len: 13
v_gene: TRBV6-5
abundance: -
d_gene: -
j_gene: TRBJ2-1

CDR3aa: CSVVGGQGRYGYTF
CDR3nt: TGCAGCGTTGTAGGTGGACAGGGCCGGTATGGCTACACCTTC
len: 14
v_gene: TRBV29-1
abundance: -
d_gene: TRBD1
j_gene: TRBJ1-2

CDR3aa: CASMTSGGATGELFF
CDR3nt: TGTGCCAGTATGACTAGCGGGGGTGCGACCGGGGAGCTGTTTTTT
len: 15
v_gene: TRBV19
abundance: -
d_gene: TRBD2
j_gene: TRBJ2-2

CDR3aa: CASSLGYNQPQHF
CDR3nt: TGTGCCAGCAGCTTGGGCTACAATCAGCCCCAGCATTTT
len: 13
v_gene: TRBV7-9
abundance: -
d_gene: -
j_gene: TRBJ1-5

CDR3aa: CASSPQGWSNAEAFF
CDR3nt: TGTGCCAGCAGCCCCCAGGGATGGAGTAACGCTGAAGCTTTCTTT
len: 15
v_gene: TRBV7-2
abundance: -
d_gene: -
j_gene: TRBJ1-1

CDR3aa: CASRPGQGWGGELFF
CDR3nt: TGTGCCAGCAGGCCGGGACAGGGGTGGGGAGGGGAGCTGTTTTTT
len: 15
v_gene: TRBV27
abundance: -
d_gene: TRBD1
j_gene: TRBJ2-2

CDR3aa: CASSSPLAGSGYEQYF
CDR3nt: TGTGCCAGCAGTTCACCCCTAGCGGGATCTGGCTACGAGCAGTACTTC
len: 16
v_gene: TRBV27
abundance: -
d_gene: TRBD2
j_gene: TRBJ2-7

CDR3aa: CASSLNTGLNSPLHF
CDR3nt: TGCGCCAGCAGCTTAAATACAGGGCTCAATTCACCCCTCCACTTT
len: 15
v_gene: TRBV5-1
abundance: -
d_gene: -
j_gene: TRBJ1-6

CDR3aa: CASSQDGGGLQNEQFF
CDR3nt: TGTGCCAGCAGCCAAGATGGGGGGGGACTTCAGAATGAGCAGTTCTTC
len: 16
v_gene: TRBV4-2
abundance: -
d_gene: TRBD2
j_gene: TRBJ2-1